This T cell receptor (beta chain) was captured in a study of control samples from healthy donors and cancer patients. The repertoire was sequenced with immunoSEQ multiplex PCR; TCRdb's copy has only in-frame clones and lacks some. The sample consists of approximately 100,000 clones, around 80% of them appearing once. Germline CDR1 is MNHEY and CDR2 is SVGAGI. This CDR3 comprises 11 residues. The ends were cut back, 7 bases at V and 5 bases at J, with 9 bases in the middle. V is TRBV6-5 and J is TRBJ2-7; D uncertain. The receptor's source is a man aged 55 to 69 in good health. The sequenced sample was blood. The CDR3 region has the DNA TGTGCCAGCACCGCCCGCGACGAGCAGTACTTC. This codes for CASTARDEQYF.